This record looks at one T cell receptor (beta chain) sequence and its context. This sample stems from a study of CD8 T cells in ankylosing spondylitis. In TCRdb, the 5' RACE reads were re-called with MiXCR into one record per CDR3 protein. The table includes 50,000 to 60,000 distinct CDR3 sequences, less than 8.5% detected once. V dropped 0 bases and J dropped 0 bases, with 6 bases sitting between them. Germline V CDR1 and CDR2: SGHTA, FQGNSA. The CDR3 runs to 14 residues. This TCR came from a female donor with ankylosing spondylitis or in good health (not recorded which). Source material: blood, either unsorted or a sorted T cell fraction (not recorded which). This rearrangement joins TRBV7-2 to TRBJ2-7, with D possibly matching TRBD1 (5 bases). For the CDR3, the DNA is TGTGCCAGCAGCTTAGCCAGGGCCTCCTACGAGCAGTACTTC. This gives the protein CASSLARASYEQYF.